The sequence of this T cell receptor (beta chain) was determined in a study of control samples from healthy donors and cancer patients. Some clones are missing from TCRdb's copy, which holds only in-frame ones; the method was immunoSEQ multiplex PCR. Its table records fewer than 200,000 clones. Germline CDR1 reads LNHNV; CDR2 reads YYDKDF (reference sequence). The CDR3 is made up of 17 amino acids. With V trimmed by 5 bases and J by 4 bases, 14 bases remained unmatched. Sequencing was done on a sample of blood. The chain recombines TRBV15 with TRBJ2-5; 9 bases map to TRBD1. This TCR derives from a woman in her twenties or thirties in good health. Here the CDR3 reads CATSSPTGGISRETQYF. The CDR3 DNA is TGTGCCACCAGCTCCCCGACAGGGGGGATTTCGAGAGAGACCCAGTACTTC. Based on the CDR3 plus reference TRBV15 and TRBJ2-5, the full variable domain is DAMVIQNPRYQVTQFGKPVTLSCSQTLNHNVMYWYQQKSSQAPKLLFHYYDKDFNNEADTPDNFQSRRPNTSFCFLDIRSPGLGDTAMYLCATSSPTGGISRETQYFGPGTRLLVL.